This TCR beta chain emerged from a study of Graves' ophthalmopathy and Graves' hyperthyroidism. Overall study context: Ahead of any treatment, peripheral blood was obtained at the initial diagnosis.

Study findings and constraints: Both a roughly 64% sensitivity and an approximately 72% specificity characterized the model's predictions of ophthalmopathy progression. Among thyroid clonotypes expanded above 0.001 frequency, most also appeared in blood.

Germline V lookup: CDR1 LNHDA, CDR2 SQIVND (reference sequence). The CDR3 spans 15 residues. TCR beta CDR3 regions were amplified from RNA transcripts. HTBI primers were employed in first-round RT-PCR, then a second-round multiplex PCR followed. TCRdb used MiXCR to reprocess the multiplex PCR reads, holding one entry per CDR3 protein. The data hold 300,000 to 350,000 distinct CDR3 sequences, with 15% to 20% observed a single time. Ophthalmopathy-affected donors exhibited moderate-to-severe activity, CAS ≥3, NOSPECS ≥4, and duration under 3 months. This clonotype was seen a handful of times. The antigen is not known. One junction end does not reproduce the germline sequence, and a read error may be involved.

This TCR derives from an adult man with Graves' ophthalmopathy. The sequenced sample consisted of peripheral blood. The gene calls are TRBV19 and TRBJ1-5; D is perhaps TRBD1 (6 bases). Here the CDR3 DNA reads TGTGTCAGTACGAGGGGGGTGTCGCCTAGTGGGCCCCAGCATTTT. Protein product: CVSTRGVSPSGPQHF.